The text below deals with one TCR beta chain. In the original analysis: The authors estimated nucleated cell counts from reference gene primer amplification. The repertoire was sequenced with immunoSEQ multiplex PCR; TCRdb's copy has only in-frame clones and lacks some. V and J calls and clone size are as listed in that table; D and trimming were resolved from the DNA. This table holds around 140,000 clones, 75% to 90% found once. This CDR3 is 18 amino acids long. CDR1 PRHDT and CDR2 FYEKMQ come from the germline V gene (reference sequence). V was cut by 4 bases and J by 2 bases, with 24 bases left in between. This entry comes from a study of blood T cell repertoires in COVID-19. In the study overall: T cells, B-cell-depleted T cells, or PBMCs provided the cDNA or gDNA that served as material.

Sequenced input: peripheral blood. This chain joins TRBV13 and TRBJ2-7, with D possibly matching TRBD1 (6 bases). This clonotype was sampled from a man aged 45-65 years with active COVID-19. The CDR3 region is CASSSFGIQGGATYEQYF. DNA of the CDR3: TGTGCCAGCAGCTCCTTCGGAATACAGGGTGGGGCAACCTACGAGCAGTACTTC. Using reference TRBV13 and TRBJ2-7 for the parts outside the CDR3, the full variable domain is AAGVIQSPRHLIKEKRETATLKCYPIPRHDTVYWYQQGPGQDPQFLISFYEKMQSDKGSIPDRFSAQQFSDYHSELNMSSLELGDSALYFCASSSFGIQGGATYEQYFGPGTRLTVT.